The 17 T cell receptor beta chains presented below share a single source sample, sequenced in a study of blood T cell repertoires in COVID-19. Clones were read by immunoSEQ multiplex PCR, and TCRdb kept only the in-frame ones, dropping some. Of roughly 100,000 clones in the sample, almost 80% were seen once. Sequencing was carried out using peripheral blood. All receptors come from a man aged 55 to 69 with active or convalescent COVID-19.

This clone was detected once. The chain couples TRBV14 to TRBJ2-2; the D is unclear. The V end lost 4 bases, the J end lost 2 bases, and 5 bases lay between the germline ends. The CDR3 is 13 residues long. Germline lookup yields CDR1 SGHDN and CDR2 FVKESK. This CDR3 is CASSPRNTGELFF. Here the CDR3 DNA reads TGTGCCAGCAGCCCGCGAAACACCGGGGAGCTGTTTTTT.

In nucleotides, the CDR3 is TGTGCCAGGCCCCTAGCGGGAGGGCCTGGGGGCTACAATGAGCAGTTCTTC. Translated: CARPLAGGPGGYNEQFF. The genes are TRBV21-1 and TRBJ2-1; TRBD2 was called by the table and not checked on the DNA. TRBV21-1 is tagged as a pseudogene. This CDR3 region has 17 residues.

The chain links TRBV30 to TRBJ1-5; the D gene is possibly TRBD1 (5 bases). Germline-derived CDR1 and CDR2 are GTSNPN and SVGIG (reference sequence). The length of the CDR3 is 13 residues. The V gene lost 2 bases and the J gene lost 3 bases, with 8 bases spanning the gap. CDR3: CAWSIGDNQPQHF. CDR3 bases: TGTGCCTGGAGTATAGGGGACAATCAGCCCCAGCATTTT. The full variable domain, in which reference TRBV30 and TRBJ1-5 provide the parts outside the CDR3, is SQTIHQWPATLVQPVGSPLSLECTVEGTSNPNLYWYRQAAGRGLQLLFYSVGIGQISSEVPQNLSASRPQDRQFILSSKKLLLSDSGFYLCAWSIGDNQPQHFGDGTRLSIL.

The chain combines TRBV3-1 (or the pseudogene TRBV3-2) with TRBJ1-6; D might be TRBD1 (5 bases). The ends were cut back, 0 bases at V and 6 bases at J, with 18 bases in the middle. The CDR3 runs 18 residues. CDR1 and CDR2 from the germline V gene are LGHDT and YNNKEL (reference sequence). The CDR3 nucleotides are TGTGCCAGCAGCCAAGATCGGGGGGTTAGTCTTAGTAATTCACCCCTCCACTTT. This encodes CASSQDRGVSLSNSPLHF.

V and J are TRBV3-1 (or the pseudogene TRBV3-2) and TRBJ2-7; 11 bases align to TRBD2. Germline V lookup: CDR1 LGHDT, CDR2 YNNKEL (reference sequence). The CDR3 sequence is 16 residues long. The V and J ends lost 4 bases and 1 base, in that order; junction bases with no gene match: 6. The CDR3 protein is CASSRPTSGSSYEQYV. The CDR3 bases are TGTGCCAGCAGCCGTCCTACTAGCGGGAGTTCCTACGAGCAGTACGTC.

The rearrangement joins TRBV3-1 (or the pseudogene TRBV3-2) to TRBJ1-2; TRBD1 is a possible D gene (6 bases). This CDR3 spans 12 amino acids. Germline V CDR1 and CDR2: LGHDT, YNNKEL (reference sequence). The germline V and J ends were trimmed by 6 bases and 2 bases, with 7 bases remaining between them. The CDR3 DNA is TGTGCCAGCAGTGGACAGAACTATGGCTACACCTTC. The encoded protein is CASSGQNYGYTF.

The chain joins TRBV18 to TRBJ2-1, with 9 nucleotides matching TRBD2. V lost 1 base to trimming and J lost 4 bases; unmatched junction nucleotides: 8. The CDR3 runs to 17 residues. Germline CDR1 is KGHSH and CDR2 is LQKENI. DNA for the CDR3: TGTGCCAGCTCACCACTCGTCAGGACTAGCGTATACAATGAGCAGTTCTTC. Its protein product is CASSPLVRTSVYNEQFF.

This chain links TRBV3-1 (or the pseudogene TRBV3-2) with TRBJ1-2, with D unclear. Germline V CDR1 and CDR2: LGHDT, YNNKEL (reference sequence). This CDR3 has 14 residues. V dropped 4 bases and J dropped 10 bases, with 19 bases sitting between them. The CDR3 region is CASSPGGRGLTYTF. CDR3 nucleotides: TGTGCCAGCAGCCCAGGCGGTAGAGGGCTGACCTACACCTTC.

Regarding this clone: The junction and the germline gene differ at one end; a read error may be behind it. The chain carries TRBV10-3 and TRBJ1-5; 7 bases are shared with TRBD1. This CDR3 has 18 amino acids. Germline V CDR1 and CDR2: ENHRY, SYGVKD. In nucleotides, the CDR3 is TGTGCCATCAGTCAGTCCCGGGACAGTTTCGATGGCAATCAGCCCCAGCATTTT. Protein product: CAISQSRDSFDGNQPQHF.

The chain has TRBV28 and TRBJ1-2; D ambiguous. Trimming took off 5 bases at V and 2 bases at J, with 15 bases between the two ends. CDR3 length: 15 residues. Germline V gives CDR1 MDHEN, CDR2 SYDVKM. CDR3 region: CASSLMGRVNYGYTF. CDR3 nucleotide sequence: TGTGCCAGCAGTCTTATGGGGAGAGTAAACTATGGCTACACCTTC.

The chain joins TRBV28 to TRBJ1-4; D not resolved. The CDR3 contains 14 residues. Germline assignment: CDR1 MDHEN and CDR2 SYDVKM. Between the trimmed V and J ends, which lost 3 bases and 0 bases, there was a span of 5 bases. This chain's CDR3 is CASSFAATNEKLFF. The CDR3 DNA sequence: TGTGCCAGCAGTTTCGCAGCAACTAATGAAAAACTGTTTTTT.

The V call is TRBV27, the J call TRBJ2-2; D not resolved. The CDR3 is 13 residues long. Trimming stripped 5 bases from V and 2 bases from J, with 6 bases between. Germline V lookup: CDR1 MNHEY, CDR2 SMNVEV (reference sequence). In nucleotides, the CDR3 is TGTGCCAGCAGTCCCGTCAACACCGGGGAGCTGTTTTTT. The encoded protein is CASSPVNTGELFF.

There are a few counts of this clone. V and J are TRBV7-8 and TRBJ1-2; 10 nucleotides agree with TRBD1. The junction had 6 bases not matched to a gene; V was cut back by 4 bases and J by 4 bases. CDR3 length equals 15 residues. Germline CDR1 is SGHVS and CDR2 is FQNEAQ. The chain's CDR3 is CASSSRDRGVYGYTF. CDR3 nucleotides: TGTGCCAGCAGCTCCCGGGACAGGGGCGTCTATGGCTACACCTTC. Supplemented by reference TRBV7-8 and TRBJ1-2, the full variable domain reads GAGVSQSPRYKVAKRGQDVALRCDPISGHVSLFWYQQALGQGPEFLTYFQNEAQLDKSGLPSDRFFAERPEGSVSTLKIQRTQQEDSAVYLCASSSRDRGVYGYTFGSGTRLTVV.

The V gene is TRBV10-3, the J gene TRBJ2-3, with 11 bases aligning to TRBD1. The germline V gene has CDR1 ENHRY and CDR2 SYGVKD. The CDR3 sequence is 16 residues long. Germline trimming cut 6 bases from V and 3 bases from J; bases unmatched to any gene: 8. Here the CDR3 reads CAIRLGQGEGTDTQYF. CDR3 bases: TGTGCCATCAGGTTGGGACAGGGGGAGGGTACAGATACGCAGTATTTT.

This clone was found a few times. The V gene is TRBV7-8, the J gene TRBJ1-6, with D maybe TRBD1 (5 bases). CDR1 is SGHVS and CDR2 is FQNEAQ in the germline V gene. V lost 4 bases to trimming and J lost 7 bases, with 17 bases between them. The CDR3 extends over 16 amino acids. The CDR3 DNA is TGTGCCAGCAGCTCACTACCGGGGGACCGAAATTCACCCCTCCACTTT. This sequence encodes CASSSLPGDRNSPLHF.

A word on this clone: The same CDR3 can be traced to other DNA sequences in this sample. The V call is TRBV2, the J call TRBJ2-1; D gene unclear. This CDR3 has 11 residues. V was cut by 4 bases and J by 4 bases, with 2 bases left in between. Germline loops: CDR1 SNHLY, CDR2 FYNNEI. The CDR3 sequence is CASSAYNEQFF. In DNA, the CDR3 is TGTGCCAGCAGTGCATACAATGAGCAGTTCTTC.

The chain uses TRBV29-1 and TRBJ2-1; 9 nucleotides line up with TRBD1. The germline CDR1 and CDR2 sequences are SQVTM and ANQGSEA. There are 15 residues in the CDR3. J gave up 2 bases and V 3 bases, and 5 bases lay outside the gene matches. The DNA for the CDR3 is TGCAGCGTTGACCCTACAGGGGGCCCCTACAATGAGCAGTTCTTC. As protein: CSVDPTGGPYNEQFF.